This T cell receptor (beta chain) emerged from a study of blood T cell repertoires in COVID-19. Unmatched junction bases numbered 12, after V lost 6 bases and J lost 9 bases. This CDR3 region has 14 residues. CDR1 is LGHDT, CDR2 YNNKEL, per germline (reference sequence). Participant age was about 18 to 89 years, and participants resided in roughly 25 US areas. Cohort placement rested on clinical history that participants reported themselves. Cohort 3 donors were reported recovered after two negative PCRs, clearance, or symptom resolution. Only in-frame clones appear in the TCRdb table, and some are missing; sequencing was by immunoSEQ multiplex PCR. The sample yields 200,000 to 250,000 clones, more than 80% seen once.

The sequenced sample consisted of PBMCs or T cells enriched from blood (not recorded which). The chain has TRBV3-1 (or the pseudogene TRBV3-2) and TRBJ1-2, with 8 bases identical to TRBD1. This receptor was identified in a man in his 60s who had recovered from COVID-19. The CDR3 reads CASRPSGGWGSYTF. CDR3 DNA sequence: TGTGCCAGCAGACCATCAGGGGGCTGGGGTAGCTACACCTTC.